The text below deals with one T cell receptor beta chain. The antigen is not known. The assay was immunoSEQ multiplex PCR, and TCRdb's table has in-frame clones only and misses some. The sample carries some 100,000 clones, 75% to 90% recorded once. These data originate in a study of cytomegalovirus exposure and HLA in healthy donors. Overall study results and limits: Accounts indicate the classifier identified cytomegalovirus status with strong specificity and sensitivity.

This CDR3 has 12 residues. V was pared by 0 bases and J by 12 bases, with 12 bases between. The V gene's germline CDR1 is MNHNS and CDR2 SASEGT. This sequence originates from a man aged 18 to 30 in good health and CMV-seropositive. Sequenced: PBMCs. The chain links TRBV6-1 to TRBJ2-7; D might be TRBD1 (5 bases). In nucleotides, the CDR3 is TGTGCCAGCAGTGAAGCTTCGACAGCGTGGTACTTC. Translated: CASSEASTAWYF.